This TCR beta chain was observed in a study of cytomegalovirus exposure and HLA in healthy donors. Study-wide points: In a later analysis, CMV-associated beta chains were mostly HLA-associated, it appeared. The classifier, whose performance was assessed in both the original and validation cohorts, reportedly diagnosed cytomegalovirus status with high specificity and sensitivity. In a later analysis, TCR beta V- and J-gene trimming was associated with a missense DCLRE1C variant.

The CDR3 spans 13 residues. Germline lookup yields CDR1 SGHRS and CDR2 YFSETQ. With V trimmed by 3 bases and J by 5 bases, 3 bases remained unmatched. As to this clone: Its antigen is unidentified.

Use of 60 Vbeta and 13 Jbeta primers characterized the PCR. This table comes from immunoSEQ multiplex PCR, and its TCRdb copy is limited to in-frame clones, with some not included. The table shows 130,000 to 150,000 clones, with 80% occurring only once. Donors had nominal health at sampling but likely had unrecorded immune exposures. This sequence joins TRBV5-1 and TRBJ2-5; 8 nucleotides line up with TRBD2. The receptor was derived from a man aged 25-45 years in good health and CMV-seronegative. Sequences were obtained from PBMCs. The CDR3 loop reads CASSSGGVETQYF. The CDR3 DNA follows: TGCGCCAGCAGCTCCGGGGGGGTGGAGACCCAGTACTTC. Full variable domain (rest looked up from reference TRBV5-1 and TRBJ2-5): KAGVTQTPRYLIKTRGQQVTLSCSPISGHRSVSWYQQTPGQGLQFLFEYFSETQRNKGNFPGRFSGRQFSNSRSEMNVSTLELGDSALYLCASSSGGVETQYFGPGTRLLVL.